This is a list of T cell receptor beta chains from one sample in a study of OX40 agonist ivuxolimab in advanced cancers. The table came from immunoSEQ multiplex PCR; TCRdb's copy has only in-frame clones and leaves some out. Counted here are approximately 70,000 clones, about four fifths occurring once; the ten biggest clones make up approximately 6.7%. The source material was CD4+ or CD8+ T cells sorted from blood, sampled in a trial of the OX40 agonist ivuxolimab. The receptors were gathered from an adult with an advanced solid tumor such as melanoma, head and neck, liver or kidney cancer. CDR3s leave out the opening cysteine and the closing phenylalanine or tryptophan. The size field is filled for only some rows; it gives once, few, many or a size class.

CDR3aa	v_gene	j_gene	abundance
ASSLRGHMNTGELF	TRBV7-3	TRBJ2-2	.
ASSERNNEQF	TRBV2	TRBJ2-1	.
ASCRNYDNSPLH	TRBV6-1	TRBJ1-6	.
ASSLAQGGGGGEQY	TRBV7-2	TRBJ2-7	.
ASLTDADYGYT	TRBV6-5	TRBJ1-2	once
ASSSSGRHTEAF	TRBV7-8	TRBJ1-1	.
ASSLGRGGQETQY	TRBV7-2	TRBJ2-5	few
ASSFNLASLSYEQY	TRBV28	TRBJ2-7	many
ASSIEGVAGLYEQF	TRBV19	TRBJ2-1	.
ASSAGRALYQETQY	TRBV19	TRBJ2-5	.
ASGLDRGETQY	TRBV12-5	TRBJ2-5	.
AWSVGLAGGRYQY	TRBV30	TRBJ2-5	.